This is a list of T cell receptor beta chains from one sample in a study of graft-versus-host responses after intestinal transplantation. Data came from immunoSEQ multiplex PCR; TCRdb stores just in-frame clones and leaves some out. The data show approximately 89,000 clones, more than 85% seen once. Their antigens are not known. Source: unstimulated CD4+ T cells sorted from spleen or lymph node cells, taken before intestinal transplant. The receptors originated from a human donor who received an intestinal transplant. The CDR3 runs from the conserved cysteine through the conserved F or W. The order of the fields is clone size, D gene, J gene, V gene, CDR3 protein, CDR3 DNA. The D gene is left open where the match is weak. Clone size appears in some rows only: once, few, many, or a class for an expanded clone.

clone_size: .; d_call: TRBD1; j_call: TRBJ2-7; v_call: TRBV28; cdr3_aa: CASSLPDRGYEQYF; cdr3_nt: TGTGCCAGCAGTTTACCGGACAGGGGCTACGAGCAGTACTTC
clone_size: few; d_call: TRBD2; j_call: TRBJ2-2; v_call: TRBV10-1; cdr3_aa: CASRDKRGLANTGELFF; cdr3_nt: TGCGCCAGCAGGGACAAGCGGGGACTCGCGAACACCGGGGAGCTGTTTTTT
clone_size: few; d_call: .; j_call: TRBJ1-3; v_call: TRBV5-8; cdr3_aa: CASSLASHTIYF; cdr3_nt: TGTGCCAGCAGCTTGGCCAGTCACACCATATATTTT
clone_size: .; d_call: .; j_call: TRBJ1-1; v_call: TRBV11-3; cdr3_aa: CASSLQQNTEAFF; cdr3_nt: TGTGCCAGCAGCCTACAGCAGAACACTGAAGCTTTCTTT
clone_size: .; d_call: TRBD1; j_call: TRBJ1-1; v_call: TRBV6-5; cdr3_aa: CASSSWTGNTEAFF; cdr3_nt: TGTGCCAGCAGTTCCTGGACAGGAAACACTGAAGCTTTCTTT
clone_size: .; d_call: TRBD1; j_call: TRBJ1-1; v_call: TRBV5-6; cdr3_aa: CASSSPQGGITEAFF; cdr3_nt: TGTGCCAGCAGCTCACCACAGGGGGGGATCACTGAAGCTTTCTTT
clone_size: .; d_call: .; j_call: TRBJ1-2; v_call: TRBV2; cdr3_aa: CASSEATGMGYTF; cdr3_nt: TGTGCCAGCAGTGAAGCTACAGGAATGGGCTACACCTTC
clone_size: .; d_call: .; j_call: TRBJ2-6; v_call: TRBV6-5; cdr3_aa: CASSWDGSSGANVLTF; cdr3_nt: TGTGCCAGCAGTTGGGACGGGAGCTCTGGGGCCAACGTCCTGACTTTC
clone_size: .; d_call: .; j_call: TRBJ1-2; v_call: TRBV6-1; cdr3_aa: CASSELLRGSYGYTF; cdr3_nt: TGTGCCAGCAGTGAATTACTCAGGGGAAGCTATGGCTACACCTTC
clone_size: .; d_call: TRBD1; j_call: TRBJ2-3; v_call: TRBV5-4; cdr3_aa: CASSRRQGGTDTQYF; cdr3_nt: TGTGCCAGCAGCAGAAGACAGGGGGGAACAGATACGCAGTATTTT
clone_size: .; d_call: .; j_call: TRBJ1-5; v_call: TRBV7-9; cdr3_aa: CASSLGEGGNQPQHF; cdr3_nt: TGTGCCAGCAGCTTAGGGGAGGGCGGCAATCAGCCCCAGCATTTT
clone_size: .; d_call: .; j_call: TRBJ2-5; v_call: TRBV7-2; cdr3_aa: CASSLVPLQETQYF; cdr3_nt: TGTGCCAGCAGCTTAGTCCCGCTACAAGAGACCCAGTACTTC
clone_size: once; d_call: .; j_call: TRBJ2-1; v_call: TRBV6-5; cdr3_aa: CASSSGLTNEQFF; cdr3_nt: TGTGCCAGCAGTTCTGGACTCACCAATGAGCAGTTCTTC
clone_size: .; d_call: .; j_call: TRBJ2-2; v_call: TRBV5-1; cdr3_aa: CASSGGAGNTGELFF; cdr3_nt: TGCGCCAGCAGCGGGGGGGCAGGCAACACCGGGGAGCTGTTTTTT
clone_size: .; d_call: .; j_call: TRBJ2-1; v_call: TRBV9; cdr3_aa: CASSVAAYNEQFF; cdr3_nt: TGTGCCAGCAGCGTAGCGGCCTACAATGAGCAGTTCTTC
clone_size: .; d_call: .; j_call: TRBJ2-2; v_call: TRBV30; cdr3_aa: CAWSRRGELFF; cdr3_nt: TGTGCCTGGAGTCGTCGCGGGGAGCTGTTTTTT
clone_size: once; d_call: TRBD2; j_call: TRBJ2-1; v_call: TRBV4-1; cdr3_aa: CASSQGGSPSGSLYEQFF; cdr3_nt: TGCGCCAGCAGCCAAGGGGGGTCTCCTAGCGGGAGTTTGTATGAGCAGTTCTTC
clone_size: .; d_call: .; j_call: TRBJ1-1; v_call: TRBV28; cdr3_aa: CASINSGTEAFF; cdr3_nt: TGTGCCAGCATCAATTCGGGGACTGAAGCTTTCTTT
clone_size: .; d_call: .; j_call: TRBJ2-7; v_call: TRBV30; cdr3_aa: CAWRLKEYEQYF; cdr3_nt: TGTGCCTGGAGGCTGAAGGAGTACGAGCAGTACTTC
clone_size: .; d_call: TRBD1; j_call: TRBJ2-1; v_call: TRBV7-8; cdr3_aa: CASSFRSGTGGSSYNEQFF; cdr3_nt: TGTGCCAGCAGCTTCCGTTCCGGGACAGGTGGTAGCTCCTACAATGAGCAGTTCTTC
clone_size: .; d_call: .; j_call: TRBJ1-5; v_call: TRBV21-1; cdr3_aa: CASTRPPEEKPQHF; cdr3_nt: TGTGCCAGCACCCGACCCCCCGAGGAGAAGCCCCAGCATTTT
clone_size: .; d_call: .; j_call: TRBJ1-1; v_call: TRBV6-5; cdr3_aa: CASGLRGGTFF; cdr3_nt: TGTGCCAGCGGGCTGAGGGGAGGAACTTTCTTT
clone_size: .; d_call: .; j_call: TRBJ1-5; v_call: TRBV5-5; cdr3_aa: CASSLAITGQPQHF; cdr3_nt: TGTGCCAGCAGCTTGGCGATCACGGGTCAGCCCCAGCATTTT
clone_size: .; d_call: TRBD2; j_call: TRBJ2-7; v_call: TRBV7-2; cdr3_aa: CASRSTSGGPIYEQYF; cdr3_nt: TGTGCCAGCAGATCAACTAGCGGGGGCCCCATCTACGAGCAGTACTTC
clone_size: .; d_call: .; j_call: TRBJ2-7; v_call: TRBV5-1; cdr3_aa: CASSLGAGSGYEQYF; cdr3_nt: TGCGCCAGCAGCTTGGGTGCCGGCTCGGGCTACGAGCAGTACTTC
clone_size: .; d_call: TRBD2; j_call: TRBJ2-3; v_call: TRBV5-1; cdr3_aa: CASSLAGTSGSTSTDTQYF; cdr3_nt: TGCGCCAGCAGCTTGGCCGGGACTAGCGGGTCTACTAGCACAGATACGCAGTATTTT
clone_size: .; d_call: .; j_call: TRBJ2-5; v_call: TRBV6-1; cdr3_aa: CASTPELMETQYF; cdr3_nt: TGTGCCAGCACCCCCGAGTTAATGGAGACCCAGTACTTC
clone_size: .; d_call: TRBD2; j_call: TRBJ2-5; v_call: TRBV10-3; cdr3_aa: CAISGQTSGGETQYF; cdr3_nt: TGTGCCATCAGTGGGCAGACTAGCGGGGGTGAGACCCAGTACTTC
clone_size: .; d_call: TRBD2; j_call: TRBJ2-1; v_call: TRBV9; cdr3_aa: CASSPWWGGSYNEQFF; cdr3_nt: TGTGCCAGCAGCCCATGGTGGGGGGGTTCCTACAATGAGCAGTTCTTC
clone_size: once; d_call: .; j_call: TRBJ2-7; v_call: TRBV11-2; cdr3_aa: CASSLTVSSYEQYF; cdr3_nt: TGTGCCAGCAGCTTAACAGTTTCGAGCTACGAGCAGTACTTC
clone_size: .; d_call: TRBD1; j_call: TRBJ1-4; v_call: TRBV5-1; cdr3_aa: CASSPDAGQGLREKLFF; cdr3_nt: TGCGCCAGCAGCCCCGACGCAGGACAGGGGCTGAGGGAAAAACTGTTTTTT
clone_size: .; d_call: TRBD2; j_call: TRBJ2-7; v_call: TRBV9; cdr3_aa: CASSPDGRAGGPYEQYF; cdr3_nt: TGTGCCAGCAGCCCAGACGGGCGGGCGGGAGGGCCATACGAGCAGTACTTC
clone_size: .; d_call: .; j_call: TRBJ1-5; v_call: TRBV6-5; cdr3_aa: CASTLRVGYQPQHF; cdr3_nt: TGTGCCAGCACTCTCCGGGTCGGGTACCAGCCCCAGCATTTT
clone_size: .; d_call: .; j_call: TRBJ1-2; v_call: TRBV29-1; cdr3_aa: CSVGQENYGYTF; cdr3_nt: TGCAGCGTTGGACAGGAGAACTATGGCTACACCTTC
clone_size: .; d_call: .; j_call: TRBJ2-2; v_call: TRBV10-2; cdr3_aa: CASNRAGELFF; cdr3_nt: TGCGCCAGCAATCGGGCCGGGGAGCTGTTTTTT